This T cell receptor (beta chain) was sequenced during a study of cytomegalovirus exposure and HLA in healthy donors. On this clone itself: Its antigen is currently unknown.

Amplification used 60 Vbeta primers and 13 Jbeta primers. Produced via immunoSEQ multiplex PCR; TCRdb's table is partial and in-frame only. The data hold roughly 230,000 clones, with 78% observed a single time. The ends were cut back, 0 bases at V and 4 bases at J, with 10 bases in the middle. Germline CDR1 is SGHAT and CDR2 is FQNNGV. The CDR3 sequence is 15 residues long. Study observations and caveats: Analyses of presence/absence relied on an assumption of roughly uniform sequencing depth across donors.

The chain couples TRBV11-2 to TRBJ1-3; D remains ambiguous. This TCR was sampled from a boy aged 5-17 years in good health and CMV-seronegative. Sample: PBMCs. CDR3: CASSLDPGAGNTIYF. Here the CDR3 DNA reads TGTGCCAGCAGCTTAGATCCGGGAGCCGGAAACACCATATATTTT.